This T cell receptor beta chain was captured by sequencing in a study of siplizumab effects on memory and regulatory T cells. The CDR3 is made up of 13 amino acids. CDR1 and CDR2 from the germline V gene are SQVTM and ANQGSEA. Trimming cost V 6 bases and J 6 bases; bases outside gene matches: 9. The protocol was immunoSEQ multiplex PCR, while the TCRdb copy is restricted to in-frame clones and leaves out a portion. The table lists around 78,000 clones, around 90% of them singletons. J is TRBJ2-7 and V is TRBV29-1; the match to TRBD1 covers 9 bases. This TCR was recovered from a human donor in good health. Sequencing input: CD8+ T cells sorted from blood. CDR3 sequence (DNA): TGCAGCGTGGCCTGGACAGGGGCGGTCGAGCAGTACTTC. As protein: CSVAWTGAVEQYF.